Each of the 10 T cell receptor beta chains below was sequenced from the same sample in a study of control samples from healthy donors and cancer patients. Using immunoSEQ multiplex PCR, the repertoire was profiled, and TCRdb retains in-frame clones only, with some absent. Of 15,000 to 17,000 clones in the sample, over 80% were seen once. Sample: PBMCs. Every receptor here comes from a woman between 70 and 85 years old with colorectal cancer.

This rearrangement joins TRBV14 to TRBJ1-2, with TRBD1 identical over 8 bases. With 3 bases clipped from V and 7 bases from J, the junction kept 4 bases outside the gene matches. This CDR3 is 13 amino acids long. The germline gives CDR1 SGHDN, CDR2 FVKESK. CDR3 DNA: TGTGCCAGCAGCCATTGGACAGGGTTTGGCTACACCTTC. Its protein is CASSHWTGFGYTF.

The chain has TRBV19 and TRBJ2-2; D remains ambiguous. Trimming took 5 bases from V and 6 from J, leaving 13 bases between them. The CDR3 extends over 14 amino acids. Germline V gene data show CDR1 as LNHDA and CDR2 as SQIVND (reference sequence). The CDR3 region has the DNA TGTGCCAGTAGTCGGACGAATCTTGCCGGGGAGCTGTTTTTT. The encoded protein is CASSRTNLAGELFF.

The V gene is TRBV20-1, the J gene TRBJ2-7; D unclear. Germline CDR1 and CDR2: DFQATT and SNEGSKA (reference sequence). The CDR3 extends over 12 amino acids. V gave up 3 bases and J gave up 3 bases, with 9 bases separating them. The CDR3 is CSASHSNYEQYF. The CDR3 bases are TGCAGTGCTAGTCACAGTAACTACGAGCAGTACTTC.

The chain has TRBV27 and TRBJ2-7; no reliable D call. CDR1 is MNHEY and CDR2 is SMNVEV in the germline V gene (reference sequence). The CDR3 length is 15 residues. Trimming cost V 0 bases and J 1 base, with 10 bases left between them. The CDR3 region is CASSLSGGGSYEQYF. For the CDR3, the DNA is TGTGCCAGCAGTTTATCTGGTGGCGGATCCTACGAGCAGTACTTC.

The chain recombines TRBV5-1 with TRBJ2-5; 9 nucleotides line up with TRBD2. The CDR3 totals 14 residues. After removal of 7 bases from V and 4 bases from J, the junction contained 8 bases not matched to a gene. The germline CDR1 and CDR2 sequences are SGHRS and YFSETQ. The CDR3: CASSGIAGVETQYF. The CDR3 nucleotides read TGCGCCAGCTCCGGGATAGCGGGAGTAGAGACCCAGTACTTC.

This chain connects TRBV6-6 to TRBJ1-1; maybe TRBD1 (6 bases). The CDR3 runs 14 residues. The germline V gene has CDR1 MNHNY and CDR2 SVGAGI (reference sequence). V was shortened by 2 bases and J by 7 bases, with 14 bases between the two germline ends. The CDR3 DNA sequence: TGTGCCAGCAGTTACGGACTGCAGGGGAGTGAAGCTTTCTTT. This encodes CASSYGLQGSEAFF.

The chain has TRBV9 and TRBJ2-6; D is undetermined. This CDR3 spans 17 amino acids. Trimming stripped 3 bases from V and 2 bases from J, with 15 bases between. Germline V gives CDR1 SGDLS, CDR2 YYNGEE. The CDR3 spells CASSDLDGRPGANVLTF. CDR3 in DNA: TGTGCCAGCAGCGACCTGGACGGGCGGCCTGGGGCCAACGTCCTGACTTTC.

This sequence joins TRBV5-8 and TRBJ1-2; the D is unclear. The CDR3 contains 14 residues. V lost 0 bases, J lost 4 bases, and 10 bases lay in between. From germline, CDR1 is SGHTS and CDR2 YDEGEE. This chain's CDR3 is CASSLAGFAYGYTF. CDR3 sequence (DNA): TGTGCCAGCAGCTTGGCGGGGTTCGCCTATGGCTACACCTTC.

This chain joins TRBV9 and TRBJ2-7, with a weak D call TRBD1 (6 bases). Trimming removed 4 bases from V and 2 bases from J, with 13 bases in between. In germline, CDR1 is SGDLS, CDR2 YYNGEE. CDR3 size: 14 residues. CDR3 in DNA: TGTGCCAGCAGCCCCTGGGACACGGCCTACGAGCAGTACTTC. This codes for CASSPWDTAYEQYF.

This chain links TRBV5-1 with TRBJ1-5; TRBD1 is a possible D gene (5 bases). The V gene's germline CDR1 is SGHRS and CDR2 YFSETQ. This CDR3 region has 14 residues. V was cut by 2 bases and J by 2 bases, with 8 bases left in between. CDR3 region: CASSFRGGNQPQHF. In DNA, the CDR3 is TGCGCCAGCAGCTTTAGGGGTGGCAATCAGCCCCAGCATTTT. The variable domain in full, completed from reference TRBV5-1 and TRBJ1-5, reads KAGVTQTPRYLIKTRGQQVTLSCSPISGHRSVSWYQQTPGQGLQFLFEYFSETQRNKGNFPGRFSGRQFSNSRSEMNVSTLELGDSALYLCASSFRGGNQPQHFGDGTRLSIL.